What follows are 30 T cell receptor beta chains derived from one specimen sequenced in a study of cytomegalovirus exposure and HLA in healthy donors. Use of 60 Vbeta and 13 Jbeta primers characterized the PCR. Profiling relied on immunoSEQ multiplex PCR, and the TCRdb table lists in-frame clones only, not all of them. The sample consists of 150,000 to 200,000 clones, roughly 85% of them appearing once. Sequenced input: PBMCs. These receptors came from a woman aged 25 to 39 in good health and CMV-seropositive.

This rearrangement joins TRBV29-1 to TRBJ2-7, with D possibly matching TRBD1 (6 bases). This CDR3 is 12 amino acids long. Trimming cost V 6 bases and J 3 bases, with 12 bases left between them. Germline values: CDR1 SQVTM, CDR2 ANQGSEA. CDR3 coding DNA: TGCAGCGTGGGACATACTAACTACGAGCAGTACTTC. It translates to CSVGHTNYEQYF.

The chain is built from TRBV5-1 and TRBJ1-1; perhaps TRBD1 as D (5 bases). Germline lookup yields CDR1 SGHRS and CDR2 YFSETQ. Trimming removed 4 bases from V and 1 base from J, with 17 bases in between. The length of the CDR3 is 16 residues. The CDR3 spells CASSGNSGAQNTEAFF. CDR3 coding DNA: TGCGCCAGCAGCGGAAACTCTGGGGCCCAGAACACTGAAGCTTTCTTT. Using reference TRBV5-1 and TRBJ1-1 for the parts outside the CDR3, the full variable domain is KAGVTQTPRYLIKTRGQQVTLSCSPISGHRSVSWYQQTPGQGLQFLFEYFSETQRNKGNFPGRFSGRQFSNSRSEMNVSTLELGDSALYLCASSGNSGAQNTEAFFGQGTRLTVV.

The chain carries TRBV7-9 and TRBJ2-7, with 13 bases identical to TRBD2. V shed 5 bases and J 0 bases; nucleotides not matched to a gene: 4. Per germline, CDR1 SEHNR and CDR2 FQNEAQ (reference sequence). CDR3 length: 16 amino acids. CDR3 DNA: TGTGCCAGCAGCGCCCGGACTAGCGGGAGCTCCTACGAGCAGTACTTC. This encodes CASSARTSGSSYEQYF.

The chain employs TRBV7-8 and TRBJ2-7; 7 positions match TRBD1. The CDR3 contains 16 residues. CDR1 SGHVS and CDR2 FQNEAQ come from the germline V gene. Trimming cost V 2 bases and J 2 bases; bases outside gene matches: 9. CDR3 nucleotides: TGTGCCAGCAGCTTAATAAGAGACAGGGTAACCTACGAGCAGTACTTC. As protein: CASSLIRDRVTYEQYF.

This chain links TRBV7-9 with TRBJ1-5, with 8 bases aligning to TRBD1. V shed 7 bases and J 2 bases; nucleotides not matched to a gene: 7. There are 15 residues in the CDR3. Looked up from germline, CDR1 is SEHNR and CDR2 is FQNEAQ (reference sequence). In DNA form, the CDR3 reads TGTGCCAGCACCACAACAGGGGGGGGCAATCAGCCCCAGCATTTT. Translated: CASTTTGGGNQPQHF.

The V call is TRBV18, the J call TRBJ2-5; weak D call: TRBD2 (7 bases). V lost 0 bases, J lost 5 bases, and 16 bases lay in between. Germline-derived CDR1 and CDR2 are KGHSH and LQKENI. The CDR3 runs 16 residues. Here the CDR3 reads CASSPPYGGQRETQYF. In DNA form, the CDR3 reads TGTGCCAGCTCACCACCGTACGGGGGGCAACGTGAGACCCAGTACTTC.

The chain employs TRBV10-2 and TRBJ1-4, with D unclear. V lost 2 bases and J 8 bases, leaving 12 bases between the germline ends. CDR1 and CDR2 from the germline V gene are WSHSY and SAAADI. This CDR3 has 14 residues. The CDR3 DNA is TGCGCCAGCAGTGAGGGGGATTCGGGGGAAAAACTGTTTTTT. Its translation is CASSEGDSGEKLFF.

This sequence joins TRBV6-1 and TRBJ1-6; D may be TRBD1 (6 bases). Deletions cut 2 bases from V and 0 bases from J, with 14 bases between. Germline CDR1 reads MNHNS; CDR2 reads SASEGT. This CDR3 has 18 amino acids. CDR3 nucleotide sequence: TGTGCCAGCAGTGAATATGGGGGCAAAAGCTCCTATAATTCACCCCTCCACTTT. Protein product: CASSEYGGKSSYNSPLHF.

The chain uses TRBV4-2 and TRBJ2-1; 10 positions agree with TRBD2. Per germline, CDR1 LGHNA and CDR2 YNFKEQ. The ends lost 0 bases at V and 8 bases at J; junction bases unmatched: 10. The CDR3 consists of 17 residues. CDR3 sequence (DNA): TGTGCCAGCAGCCAAGATAGAGGTAGCGGGGGGTTATATGAGCAGTTCTTC. Amino acids: CASSQDRGSGGLYEQFF.

The genes are TRBV7-2 and TRBJ2-7, with 10 bases identical to TRBD1. CDR1 is SGHTA and CDR2 is FQGNSA in the germline V gene. The CDR3 spans 15 residues. Trimming cost V 5 bases and J 5 bases; bases outside gene matches: 9. The CDR3 loop is CASSGGQGGINEQYF. CDR3 sequence (DNA): TGTGCCAGCAGCGGAGGACAGGGGGGGATCAACGAGCAGTACTTC.

The V and J genes are TRBV7-9 and TRBJ2-1; D is perhaps TRBD1 (5 bases). This CDR3 contains 15 residues. The germline gives CDR1 SEHNR, CDR2 FQNEAQ (reference sequence). V was cut by 1 base and J by 3 bases, with 10 bases left in between. The CDR3 DNA reads TGTGCCAGCAGCTTAGGGCAGGGAAACTACAATGAGCAGTTCTTC. Encoded protein: CASSLGQGNYNEQFF.

This clone was seen at least ten times. The rearrangement uses TRBV6-5 and TRBJ2-3, with 14 bases matching TRBD2. CDR3 length: 15 residues. V gave up 0 bases and J gave up 9 bases; unmatched junction bases: 2. Germline CDR1 is MNHEY and CDR2 is SVGAGI. CDR3 in DNA: TGTGCCAGCAGTTACTCGACTAGCGGGGGGGCCACGCAGTATTTT. This sequence encodes CASSYSTSGGATQYF.

J is TRBJ2-7 and V is TRBV5-6; TRBD2 might be the D (6 bases). Germline loops: CDR1 SGHDT, CDR2 YYEEEE. The CDR3 has 14 residues. V lost 3 bases, J lost 7 bases, and 17 bases lay in between. The DNA for the CDR3 is TGTGCCAGCAGCTCGGAGGGGACGACGAGGGAGCAGTACTTC. Its protein is CASSSEGTTREQYF. Filled out from reference TRBV5-6 and TRBJ2-7, the complete variable domain reads DAGVTQSPTHLIKTRGQQVTLRCSPKSGHDTVSWYQQALGQGPQFIFQYYEEEERQRGNFPDRFSGHQFPNYSSELNVNALLLGDSALYLCASSSEGTTREQYFGPGTRLTVT.

As concerns this clone: This same CDR3 is encoded by further DNA sequences in the sample. The chain carries TRBV27 and TRBJ1-4; 9 nucleotides match TRBD1. The CDR3 consists of 16 residues. Germline lookup yields CDR1 MNHEY and CDR2 SMNVEV (reference sequence). V gave up 5 bases and J gave up 3 bases; unmatched junction bases: 7. The DNA of the CDR3 is TGTGCCAGCAGTGAACGGACAGGGGCTCCTAATGAAAAACTGTTTTTT. Translating gives CASSERTGAPNEKLFF.

This clone was counted only a few times. This chain uses TRBV10-3 with TRBJ2-3, with 12 positions matching TRBD2. This CDR3 spans 16 amino acids. Germline V gives CDR1 ENHRY, CDR2 SYGVKD. The V segment lost 5 bases and the J segment 5 bases; nucleotides outside the gene matches: 8. In nucleotides, the CDR3 is TGTGCCATCAGTAGGACTAGCGGGAAGGGGGGAGATACGCAGTATTTT. Its translation is CAISRTSGKGGDTQYF.

This chain joins TRBV2 and TRBJ2-5; 7 nucleotides agree with TRBD1. Germline loops: CDR1 SNHLY, CDR2 FYNNEI. The trim removed 11 bases at V and 0 bases at J, leaving 3 bases unmatched. CDR3 length equals 12 residues. CDR3: CAGDRDQETQYF. CDR3 nucleotide sequence: TGTGCCGGCGACAGGGACCAAGAGACCCAGTACTTC.

The V gene is TRBV15, the J gene TRBJ2-7, with unresolved D. CDR3 length: 13 residues. Germline V gene lookup returns CDR1 LNHNV and CDR2 YYDKDF (reference sequence). V lost 5 bases and J 5 bases, leaving 13 bases between the germline ends. The CDR3 loop reads CATSPSHSNEQYF. Written as DNA, the CDR3 is TGTGCCACCAGCCCATCCCATAGCAACGAGCAGTACTTC. The whole variable domain, filled in from reference TRBV15 and TRBJ2-7, reads DAMVIQNPRYQVTQFGKPVTLSCSQTLNHNVMYWYQQKSSQAPKLLFHYYDKDFNNEADTPDNFQSRRPNTSFCFLDIRSPGLGDTAMYLCATSPSHSNEQYFGPGTRLTVT.

The chain links TRBV4-3 to TRBJ2-7, with D possibly matching TRBD2 (6 bases). Germline CDR1 reads LGHNA; CDR2 reads YSLEER. The CDR3 extends over 15 amino acids. Trimming removed 0 bases from V and 1 base from J, with 10 bases in between. DNA of the CDR3: TGCGCCAGCAGCCAAGAATGGGCGGGATCCTACGAGCAGTACTTC. Protein product: CASSQEWAGSYEQYF.

This clone has only a few counts. The chain has TRBV6-1 and TRBJ1-5; 10 nucleotides match TRBD1. Germline assignment: CDR1 MNHNS and CDR2 SASEGT. After removal of 4 bases from V and 2 bases from J, the junction contained 5 bases not matched to a gene. This CDR3 contains 16 residues. The DNA for the CDR3 is TGTGCCAGCAGTGGGGGGACAGGGGAGGGCAATCAGCCCCAGCATTTT. This gives the protein CASSGGTGEGNQPQHF.

There are a few counts of this clone. The V and J genes are TRBV10-3 and TRBJ1-3, with D tentatively TRBD1 (6 bases). V lost 10 bases to trimming and J lost 0 bases, with 22 bases between them. The germline V gene has CDR1 ENHRY and CDR2 SYGVKD. The CDR3 spans 17 residues. The CDR3, as DNA: TGTGCCACCAAAGGGCAGGGGCTCTCTCGCTCTGGAAACACCATATATTTT. Its translation: CATKGQGLSRSGNTIYF.

The chain carries TRBV4-1 and TRBJ1-4, with a possible D match to TRBD1 (5 bases). The ends were cut back, 3 bases at V and 8 bases at J, with 10 bases in the middle. The CDR3 covers 13 residues. Per germline, CDR1 MGHRA and CDR2 YSYEKL. The CDR3 here is CASSHQGGEKLFF. The CDR3 DNA reads as TGCGCCAGCAGCCATCAGGGTGGCGAAAAACTGTTTTTT.

This chain's CDR3 is CASSKTSGGNYEQYF. The CDR3 DNA follows: TGTGCCAGCAGTAAGACTAGCGGGGGGAATTACGAGCAGTACTTC. V and J are TRBV6-6 and TRBJ2-7; 13 positions agree with TRBD2. Per the germline V gene, CDR1 is MNHNY and CDR2 is SVGAGI (reference sequence). The ends lost 5 bases at V and 4 bases at J; junction bases unmatched: 5. CDR3 length: 15 residues.

The V call is TRBV6-5, the J call TRBJ2-5, with 10 bases aligning to TRBD2. The V segment lost 7 bases and the J segment 5 bases; nucleotides outside the gene matches: 10. This CDR3 has 15 amino acids. The germline gives CDR1 MNHEY, CDR2 SVGAGI. The CDR3 reads CASTPGLATGETQYF. CDR3 coding DNA: TGTGCCAGCACACCGGGACTAGCGACCGGGGAGACCCAGTACTTC.

The chain joins TRBV4-1 to TRBJ2-2; the match to TRBD1 covers 9 bases. V was clipped by 4 bases and J by 5 bases; unmatched bases: 5. Germline V gene sequence: CDR1 MGHRA, CDR2 YSYEKL. The CDR3 loop spans 15 amino acids. The DNA for the CDR3 is TGCGCCAGCAGCCGAGGGACAGGGTGGACCGGGGAGCTGTTTTTT. This codes for CASSRGTGWTGELFF.

CDR3 loop: CASSVGLYSNQPQHF. The CDR3 DNA reads TGTGCCAGCAGTGTTGGACTGTATAGCAATCAGCCCCAGCATTTT. V usage is TRBV27 and J usage is TRBJ1-5, with no clear D. CDR1 and CDR2 from the germline V gene are MNHEY and SMNVEV (reference sequence). Between the trimmed V and J ends, which lost 5 bases and 0 bases, there was a span of 11 bases. The CDR3 spans 15 residues.

This chain joins TRBV19 and TRBJ2-1; D gene uncertain. Germline CDR1 reads LNHDA; CDR2 reads SQIVND (reference sequence). The CDR3 loop spans 12 amino acids. Trimming took off 5 bases at V and 6 bases at J, with 8 bases between the two ends. The CDR3 is CASSYPGNEQFF. The CDR3 DNA sequence: TGTGCCAGTAGTTACCCGGGCAATGAGCAGTTCTTC.

V usage is TRBV7-9 and J usage is TRBJ2-5; D possibly corresponds to TRBD1 (6 bases). This CDR3 has 13 amino acids. CDR1 and CDR2 from the germline V gene are SEHNR and FQNEAQ (reference sequence). The V end lost 8 bases, the J end lost 0 bases, and 10 bases lay between the germline ends. CDR3 nucleotides: TGTGCCAGCGGCCGACAGGACCAAGAGACCCAGTACTTC. It yields the protein CASGRQDQETQYF. Complete variable domain (other parts from reference TRBV7-9 and TRBJ2-5): DTGVSQNPRHKITKRGQNVTFRCDPISEHNRLYWYRQTLGQGPEFLTYFQNEAQLEKSRLLSDRFSAERPKGSFSTLEIQRTEQGDSAMYLCASGRQDQETQYFGPGTRLLVL.

CDR3 nucleotide sequence: TGTGCCAGCAGCTTAGCCTCAGGGGACTCCTACGAGCAGTACTTC. Residues: CASSLASGDSYEQYF. The chain joins TRBV7-8 to TRBJ2-7, with TRBD1 as a possible D gene (6 bases). From germline, CDR1 is SGHVS and CDR2 FQNEAQ. Between the trimmed V and J ends, which lost 0 bases and 0 bases, there was a span of 9 bases. This CDR3 contains 15 residues.

This clone was recorded only once. This chain joins TRBV4-3 and TRBJ1-1; 11 positions match TRBD1. Germline V gene data show CDR1 as LGHNA and CDR2 as YSLEER. The CDR3 is made up of 19 amino acids. Trimming at V came to 0 bases and at J to 5 bases, leaving 14 bases not matched to a gene. CDR3: CASSQEGHGTGGGDTEAFF. Written as DNA, the CDR3 is TGCGCCAGCAGCCAAGAGGGGCACGGGACAGGGGGAGGGGATACTGAAGCTTTCTTT.

This clone has a handful of counts. CDR3 in DNA: TGTGCCAGCAGTGAAGGGACAGGGAGGGGAAACACCATATATTTT. Protein: CASSEGTGRGNTIYF. The V call is TRBV2, the J call TRBJ1-3, with 8 bases lining up with TRBD1. Germline values: CDR1 SNHLY, CDR2 FYNNEI. The CDR3 contains 15 residues. V gave up 1 base and J gave up 4 bases; unmatched junction bases: 3.